This T cell receptor beta chain comes out of a study of CD8+CD57+ T cells in acquired aplastic anemia. This CDR3 comprises 14 residues. The germline CDR1 and CDR2 sequences are MNHEY and SVGEGT. Profiling of TCR beta VDJ combinations and CDR3 sequences used genomic DNA as template. TCRdb ran MiXCR on the reads and lists one entry per CDR3 protein. Here the sample spans 180,000 or so distinct CDR3 sequences, just over 45% being singletons. Concerning this clonotype: A read error may explain this, as a much larger clone is one base away.

The rearrangement links TRBV6-2 or TRBV6-3 to TRBJ2-7; D perhaps matches TRBD1 (6 bases). Sequencing used sorted CD4+, CD8+, or CD8+CD57+ T cells (not recorded which) from PBMCs. This clonotype was obtained from a human donor in good health. CDR3: CASSANRVPYEQHF. The DNA of the CDR3 is TGTGCCAGCAGTGCAAACAGGGTACCCTACGAGCAGCACTTC.